This TCR beta chain was recovered during a study of cytomegalovirus exposure and HLA in healthy donors. The wider study: The approximately 130 validation repertoires matched the 600 to 700 first-cohort repertoires in platform, a later analysis reported.

Germline trimming cut 3 bases from V and 16 bases from J; bases unmatched to any gene: 11. The CDR3 spans 13 residues. Looked up from germline, CDR1 is SGHDT and CDR2 is YYEEEE. Comment on this clone: The antigen is not known.

Study conclusions and caveats: Subsequent analysis of the approximately 110 validation repertoires found a tendency for first-cohort TCR clusters to co-occur. The study designated 150 to 200 TCR beta chains cytomegalovirus-associated.

The donors formed part of the roughly 120-subject validation cohort, distinct from the roughly 660-subject first cohort. Clones were sequenced by immunoSEQ multiplex PCR, and TCRdb holds only the in-frame ones, with some missing. Counted here are a few hundred thousand clones, 90% occurring once; the ten biggest clones make up less than 0.4%. The origin of this receptor is a woman aged 18-30 years in good health and CMV-seronegative. The J gene is TRBJ2-1, the V gene TRBV5-6; 9 bases map to TRBD2. The sample consisted of PBMCs. The CDR3 coding sequence is TGTGCCAGCAGCTCAGAGCGGGGGGCGTGGGAATTCTTC. It is translated as CASSSERGAWEFF.